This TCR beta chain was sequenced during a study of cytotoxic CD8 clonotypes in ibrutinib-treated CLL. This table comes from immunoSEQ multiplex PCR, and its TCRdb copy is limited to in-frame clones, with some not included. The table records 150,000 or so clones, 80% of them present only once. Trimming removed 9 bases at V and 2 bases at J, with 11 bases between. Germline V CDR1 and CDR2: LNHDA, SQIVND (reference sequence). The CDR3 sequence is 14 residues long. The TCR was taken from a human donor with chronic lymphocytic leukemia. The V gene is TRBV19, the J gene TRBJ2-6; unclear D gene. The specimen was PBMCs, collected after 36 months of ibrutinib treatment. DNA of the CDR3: TGTGCCAGCATCGGACGGGCTGGGGCCAACGTCCTGACTTTC. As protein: CASIGRAGANVLTF.